Each of the 3 T cell receptor beta chains below was sequenced from the same sample in a study of glioma-infiltrating T cells after dendritic cell vaccination. Sequencing was performed with immunoSEQ multiplex PCR; in TCRdb, only in-frame clones are kept and a portion is missing. This table holds roughly 100,000 clones, 85% to 90% found once. This sample's time point: after dendritic cell vaccination, including at tumor progression/relapse. This material consisted of blood, taken after dendritic cell vaccination. These receptors came from a human donor with glioblastoma.

A word on this clone: At one of its ends the junction is not consistent with the germline gene, which may arise from a read error. This rearrangement joins TRBV2 to TRBJ2-1; no definite D call. The CDR3 covers 11 residues. The germline V gene has CDR1 SNHLY and CDR2 FYNNEI. The CDR3 here is CATSYYNEQFF. In DNA form, the CDR3 reads TGTGCCACCAGTTACTACAATGAGCAGTTCTTC. The entire variable domain, with the rest obtained from reference TRBV2 and TRBJ2-1, is as follows: EPEVTQTPSHQVTQMGQEVILRCVPISNHLYFYWYRQILGQKVEFLVSFYNNEISEKSEIFDDQFSVERPDGSNFTLKIRSTKLEDSAMYFCATSYYNEQFFGPGTRLTVL.

The table lists this clone with a few counts. The gene calls are TRBV5-1 and TRBJ2-4; the match to TRBD1 covers 9 bases. Germline loops: CDR1 SGHRS, CDR2 YFSETQ. The V and J ends lost 2 bases and 8 bases, in that order; junction bases with no gene match: 5. The CDR3 extends over 14 amino acids. This chain's CDR3 is CASSFGQGKDIQYF. The CDR3 bases are TGCGCCAGCAGCTTCGGACAGGGGAAGGACATTCAGTACTTC.

The rearrangement uses TRBV15 and TRBJ1-1; D gene uncertain. Deletions cut 2 bases from V and 1 base from J, with 11 bases between. CDR1 is LNHNV, CDR2 YYDKDF, per germline (reference sequence). This CDR3 comprises 15 residues. CDR3 sequence reads: CATSRHLRENTEAFF. DNA of the CDR3: TGTGCCACCAGCAGACATCTCCGGGAGAACACTGAAGCTTTCTTT. The entire variable domain, with the rest obtained from reference TRBV15 and TRBJ1-1, is as follows: DAMVIQNPRYQVTQFGKPVTLSCSQTLNHNVMYWYQQKSSQAPKLLFHYYDKDFNNEADTPDNFQSRRPNTSFCFLDIRSPGLGDTAMYLCATSRHLRENTEAFFGQGTRLTVV.